This T cell receptor beta chain was identified in a study of cytomegalovirus exposure and HLA in healthy donors. V gave up 0 bases and J gave up 7 bases, with 16 bases separating them. The CDR3 runs 17 residues. Germline values: CDR1 ENHRY, CDR2 SYGVKD. In this sample, this clone turned up a few times. PCR amplification relied on 60 Vbeta primers (plus 13 Jbeta primers). The data were produced by immunoSEQ multiplex PCR, yet TCRdb's version contains in-frame clones alone and is incomplete. The sample lists about 110,000 clones, 82% occurring once. The material sequenced was PBMCs. The source is a woman between 18 and 29 years old in good health and CMV-seronegative. The rearrangement uses TRBV10-3 and TRBJ2-6; D is possibly TRBD2 (6 bases). The CDR3 DNA reads TGTGCCATCAGTGAGTCCGGAGGGGCGTGGGTCGCCAACGTCCTGACTTTC. This translates into CAISESGGAWVANVLTF.